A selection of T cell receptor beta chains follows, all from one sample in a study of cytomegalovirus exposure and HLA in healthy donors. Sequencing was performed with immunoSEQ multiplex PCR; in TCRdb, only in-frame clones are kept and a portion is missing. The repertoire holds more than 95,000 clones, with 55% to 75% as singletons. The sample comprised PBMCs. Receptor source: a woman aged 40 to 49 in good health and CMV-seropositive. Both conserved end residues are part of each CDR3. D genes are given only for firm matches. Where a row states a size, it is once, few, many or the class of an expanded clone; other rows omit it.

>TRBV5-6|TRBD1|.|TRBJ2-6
TGTGCCAGCAGCTTTTACAGGGGCAATGGGGCCAACGTCCTGACTTTC
CASSFYRGNGANVLTF
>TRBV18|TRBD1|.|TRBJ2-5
TGTGCCAGCTCACTGTTCCGGGACAGACAAGAGACCCAGTACTTC
CASSLFRDRQETQYF
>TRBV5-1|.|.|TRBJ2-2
TGCGCCAGCAGCTTGGTGTCGGGGGTTAACACCGGGGAGCTGTTTTTT
CASSLVSGVNTGELFF
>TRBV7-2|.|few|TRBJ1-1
TGTGCCACCTTAAAGGGGGTTACGGCTTTCTTT
CATLKGVTAFF
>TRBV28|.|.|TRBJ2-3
TGTGCCAGCAGGTTTACAGGGAGCACAGATACGCAGTATTTT
CASRFTGSTDTQYF
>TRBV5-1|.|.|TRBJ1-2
TGCGCCAGCAGCGCCTCAGGGGTGTCCAACTATGGCTACACCTTC
CASSASGVSNYGYTF
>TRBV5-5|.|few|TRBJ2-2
TGTGCCAGCAGCTTAGGAGGGGCCACCGGGGAGCTGTTTTTT
CASSLGGATGELFF
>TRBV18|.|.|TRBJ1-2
TGTGCCAGCTCACCGGCAGGGGAGTTCGGCGGCTACACCTTC
CASSPAGEFGGYTF
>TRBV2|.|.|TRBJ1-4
TGTGCCAGCAGTGAGGGACACGTAGTTGCAACTAATGAAAAACTGTTTTTT
CASSEGHVVATNEKLFF
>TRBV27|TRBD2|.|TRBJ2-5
TGTGCCAGCAGTTCACGACTAGCGGGAGCCTTGGAGACCCAGTACTTC
CASSSRLAGALETQYF
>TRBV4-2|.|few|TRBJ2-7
TGTGCCAGCAGCCAAGATAAGGCAGGGGCCTACGAGCAGTACTTC
CASSQDKAGAYEQYF
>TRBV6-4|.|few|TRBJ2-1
TGTGCCAGCAGTGAGTCCTCATGGCAGCGATCTTCCTACAATGAGCAGTTCTTC
CASSESSWQRSSYNEQFF
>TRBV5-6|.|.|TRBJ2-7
TGTGCCAGCAGCGGAGTAGCGGTACCTCTCTACGAGCAGTACTTC
CASSGVAVPLYEQYF
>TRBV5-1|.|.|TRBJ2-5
TGCGCCAGCAGCTTGGAGGGTAGCGGTTCGATGGAGACCCAGTACTTC
CASSLEGSGSMETQYF
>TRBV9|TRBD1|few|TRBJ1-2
TGTGCCAGCAGCGGAGACGGCACCGGGACAGGGGCGAACTATGGCTACACCTTC
CASSGDGTGTGANYGYTF
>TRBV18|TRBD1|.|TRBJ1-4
TGTGCCAGCTCCCCACAGGGGGCAGACGGCCGGGTTAATGAAAAACTGTTTTTT
CASSPQGADGRVNEKLFF
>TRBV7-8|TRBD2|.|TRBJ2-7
TGTGCCAGCAGCCGACTAGCGGGAGGGACCTACGAGCAGTACTTC
CASSRLAGGTYEQYF
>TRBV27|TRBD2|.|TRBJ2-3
TGTGCCAGTGGGCGATGGGGAGGGGACCTCACAGATACGCAGTATTTT
CASGRWGGDLTDTQYF
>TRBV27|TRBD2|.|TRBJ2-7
TGTGCCAGCAACCGACTAGCGGGAGGCAACTCCTACGAGCAGTACTTC
CASNRLAGGNSYEQYF
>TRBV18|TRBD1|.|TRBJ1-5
TGTGCCAGCTCACTGAGTACAGGGGGCGATCAGCCCCAGCATTTT
CASSLSTGGDQPQHF
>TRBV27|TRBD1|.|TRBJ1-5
TGTGCCAGCAGTTTAACAGGGGGTCTCCGACAACAGCCCCAGCATTTT
CASSLTGGLRQQPQHF
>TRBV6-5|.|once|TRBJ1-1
TGTGCCAGCAGCCTACTCCCACCCGACACTGAAGCTTTCTTT
CASSLLPPDTEAFF